This TCR beta chain was sequenced in a study of lung T cells in sarcoidosis with Löfgren's syndrome (dated by TCRdb to between 2016 and 2019). For the wider study: Sarcoidosis was characterized as a granulomatous disease that mainly affects the lungs and features an accumulation of CD4+ T cells in bronchoalveolar lavage fluid. The repertoire analyses concentrated on Lofgren's syndrome patients.

This clonotype is identified as large (0.1 to 1%). Its specific antigen is unknown. Qualities for individual bases were not recorded, and no much larger clone is one base off. Sequencing took place on an Illumina MiSeq. Using fastp at Q25 and MiXCR, TCRdb reprocessed the public reads and kept productive beta chains. Rows matching on CDR3 protein sequence are summarized as one entry with the most common DNA and genes. The sample table holds 1,000 or so distinct CDR3 sequences, of which over 20% were seen once. The top ten clones comprise about 14% of the sample. Study-wide conclusions, independent of this receptor: CDR3 motifs in TRAV12-1 and TRBV2 were reported to be shared across several Lofgren's syndrome patients, which suggests public CD4+ TCR repertoires. In alphabeta pairing analysis, TRAV12-1 preferentially paired with TRBV2, and these paired TCRs showed CDR3 homology. In Lofgren's syndrome patients, relative to control subjects, TRAV12-1 and TRBV2 were reported to be the most expanded V gene segments. Recognition of a sarcoidosis-associated antigen was merely suggested, with the antigen itself still putative and unidentified.

The CDR3 contains 19 residues, cysteine and phenylalanine counted. Only the CDR3 region is kept as DNA, spanning 57 bases read in frame from base 1. Via the germline V gene (reference sequence), CDR1 is LNHNV and CDR2 YYDKDF. The germline V and J ends show losses of 2 bases and 0 bases respectively, and no gene match explains 15 bases of the junction. The chain was built from TRBV15 and TRBJ1-1; 7 nucleotides in the junction match TRBD1. The sequenced sample consisted of CD4+ T cells from PBMCs. The TCR was taken from a human donor with sarcoidosis (Löfgren's syndrome or another form), or a control subject (not recorded which). The nucleotides are TGTGCCACCAGCAGACCCCATGTCAGGGGGGCCTCGATGAACACTGAAGCTTTCTTT. Translated, this is CATSRPHVRGASMNTEAFF. With all but the CDR3 taken from the reference TRBV15 and TRBJ1-1 genes, the full variable domain is: DAMVIQNPRYQVTQFGKPVTLSCSQTLNHNVMYWYQQKSSQAPKLLFHYYDKDFNNEADTPDNFQSRRPNTSFCFLDIRSPGLGDTAMYLCATSRPHVRGASMNTEAFFGQGTRLTVV.